Following are 12 T cell receptor beta chains from one sample sequenced in a study of blood T cell repertoires in COVID-19. The repertoire was sequenced with immunoSEQ multiplex PCR; TCRdb's copy has only in-frame clones and lacks some. The profile shows approximately 250,000 clones, about nine tenths of them singletons. The sample taken for sequencing was PBMCs or T cells enriched from blood (not recorded which). The source is a woman aged 40 to 50 with acute COVID-19.

The J gene is TRBJ2-5, the V gene TRBV7-9; D possibly corresponds to TRBD1 (7 bases). This CDR3 is 15 amino acids long. Trimming shortened V by 5 bases and J by 1 base, and 14 bases separated the two germline ends. The V gene's germline CDR1 is SEHNR and CDR2 FQNEAQ (reference sequence). CDR3 DNA: TGTGCCAGCAGCCGGGCGGGACAGACCCAAGAGACCCAGTACTTC. Amino acid sequence: CASSRAGQTQETQYF. Full variable domain (rest looked up from reference TRBV7-9 and TRBJ2-5): DTGVSQNPRHKITKRGQNVTFRCDPISEHNRLYWYRQTLGQGPEFLTYFQNEAQLEKSRLLSDRFSAERPKGSFSTLEIQRTEQGDSAMYLCASSRAGQTQETQYFGPGTRLLVL.

The rearrangement links TRBV19 to TRBJ2-5; 9 bases align to TRBD2. The germline V gene encodes CDR1 LNHDA and CDR2 SQIVND (reference sequence). There are 18 residues in the CDR3. J gave up 1 base and V 8 bases, and 17 bases lay outside the gene matches. CDR3 in amino acids: CASSKLAGAASLQETQYF. CDR3 coding DNA: TGTGCCAGTTCGAAGTTAGCGGGGGCGGCTTCCCTCCAAGAGACCCAGTACTTC.

The chain joins TRBV7-9 to TRBJ2-4; D is ambiguous. There are 14 residues in the CDR3. Trimming took 1 base from V and 5 from J, leaving 9 bases between them. Germline V lookup: CDR1 SEHNR, CDR2 FQNEAQ (reference sequence). The CDR3 sequence is CASSLVPGENIQYF. The CDR3 bases are TGTGCCAGCAGCTTAGTACCCGGAGAAAACATTCAGTACTTC. Full variable domain (missing parts from reference TRBV7-9 and TRBJ2-4): DTGVSQNPRHKITKRGQNVTFRCDPISEHNRLYWYRQTLGQGPEFLTYFQNEAQLEKSRLLSDRFSAERPKGSFSTLEIQRTEQGDSAMYLCASSLVPGENIQYFGAGTRLSVL.

This chain uses TRBV5-1 with TRBJ2-3; TRBD2 aligns across 9 bases. Germline lookup yields CDR1 SGHRS and CDR2 YFSETQ. The V and J ends lost 3 bases and 2 bases, in that order; junction bases with no gene match: 4. The CDR3 runs 15 residues. The chain's CDR3 is CASSSTSGNTDTQYF. The CDR3 DNA reads as TGCGCCAGCAGCTCGACTAGCGGCAACACAGATACGCAGTATTTT.

The V gene is TRBV9, the J gene TRBJ2-3; D is possibly TRBD2 (5 bases). V was shortened by 2 bases and J by 2 bases, with 9 bases between the two germline ends. From germline, CDR1 is SGDLS and CDR2 YYNGEE. CDR3 size: 14 residues. CDR3 nucleotide sequence: TGTGCCAGCAGCGTCGGAGCGGCCACAGATACGCAGTATTTT. Protein sequence: CASSVGAATDTQYF.

The chain is built from TRBV5-6 and TRBJ1-2, with TRBD1 matching 7 bases. The V gene end was trimmed by 2 bases and the J gene end by 5 bases; junction bases not matched to a gene: 3. Germline V CDR1 and CDR2: SGHDT, YYEEEE. CDR3 length: 13 amino acids. The CDR3 loop reads CASSFGTDYGYTF. In nucleotides, the CDR3 is TGTGCCAGCAGCTTCGGGACAGATTATGGCTACACCTTC.

The chain couples TRBV6-5 to TRBJ2-7; D is ambiguous. Trimming cost V 0 bases and J 3 bases, with 9 bases left between them. Germline values: CDR1 MNHEY, CDR2 SVGAGI. CDR3 length: 14 residues. CDR3 sequence reads: CASSYSSQVYEQYF. CDR3 bases: TGTGCCAGCAGTTACTCGTCACAAGTCTACGAGCAGTACTTC.

The CDR3 region has the DNA TGTGCCAGCAGCGAAGACAGGGGGTACACCGGGGAGCTGTTTTTT. Translated, it gives CASSEDRGYTGELFF. This chain uses TRBV7-9 with TRBJ2-2; 9 bases are a match to TRBD1. The CDR3 has 15 residues. Losses at the gene ends were 5 bases for V and 3 bases for J; bases not matched to a gene: 4. The V gene's germline CDR1 is SEHNR and CDR2 FQNEAQ (reference sequence).

This rearrangement joins TRBV19 to TRBJ2-6; 8 nucleotides line up with TRBD1. This CDR3 region has 18 residues. CDR1 is LNHDA and CDR2 is SQIVND in the germline V gene (reference sequence). V lost 3 bases and J lost 0; bases outside the gene matches: 7. As DNA, the CDR3 is TGTGCCAGTAGTATGGCCGGGACAGGCGTCTCTGGGGCCAACGTCCTGACTTTC. Protein: CASSMAGTGVSGANVLTF.

This chain links TRBV19 with TRBJ2-1; 7 positions agree with TRBD1. This CDR3 contains 17 residues. Germline V gives CDR1 LNHDA, CDR2 SQIVND (reference sequence). Trimming cost V 8 bases and J 2 bases; bases outside gene matches: 15. Here the CDR3 DNA reads TGTGCCAGTTACCCCGGGACAGCGGTTTGGGCCTACAATGAGCAGTTCTTC. Amino acid sequence: CASYPGTAVWAYNEQFF.

V is TRBV4-1 and J is TRBJ2-3; D call uncertain. Germline-derived CDR1 and CDR2 are MGHRA and YSYEKL. This CDR3 region has 12 residues. Trimming took off 2 bases at V and 7 bases at J, with 7 bases between the two ends. The CDR3 region has the DNA TGCGCCAGCAGCCAATCCCTTAATACGCAGTATTTT. Translating gives CASSQSLNTQYF.

The chain combines TRBV12-5 with TRBJ1-1; 7 positions match TRBD1. V shed 4 bases, J shed 10 bases, and the junction held 3 bases outside the gene matches. This CDR3 is 11 amino acids long. CDR1 is LGHNT and CDR2 is FRNRAP in the germline V gene. The CDR3 bases are TGTGCTAGTGGTTATGGGGACAGAGCTTTCTTT. Translated, it gives CASGYGDRAFF.